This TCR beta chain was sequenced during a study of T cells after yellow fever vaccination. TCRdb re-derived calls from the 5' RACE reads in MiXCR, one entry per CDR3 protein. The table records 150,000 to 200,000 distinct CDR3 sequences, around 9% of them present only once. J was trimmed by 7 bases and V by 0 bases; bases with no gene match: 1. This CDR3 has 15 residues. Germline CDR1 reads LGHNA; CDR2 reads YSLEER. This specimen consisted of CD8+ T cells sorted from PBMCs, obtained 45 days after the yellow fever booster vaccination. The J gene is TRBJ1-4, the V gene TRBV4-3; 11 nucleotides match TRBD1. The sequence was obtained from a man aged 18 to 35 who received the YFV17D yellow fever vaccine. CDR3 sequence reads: CASSQDGTGGEKLFF. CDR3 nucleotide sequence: TGCGCCAGCAGCCAAGATGGGACAGGGGGTGAAAAACTGTTTTTT.